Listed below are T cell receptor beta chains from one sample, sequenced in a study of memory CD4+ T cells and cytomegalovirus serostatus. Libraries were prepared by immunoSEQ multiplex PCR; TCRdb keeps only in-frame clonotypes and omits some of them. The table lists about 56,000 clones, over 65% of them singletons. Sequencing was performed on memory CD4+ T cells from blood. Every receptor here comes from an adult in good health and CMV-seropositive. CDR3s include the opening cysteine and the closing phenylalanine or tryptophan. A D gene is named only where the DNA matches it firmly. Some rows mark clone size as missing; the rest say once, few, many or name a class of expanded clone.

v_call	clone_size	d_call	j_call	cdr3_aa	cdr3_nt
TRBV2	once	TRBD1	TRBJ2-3	CASRLQGAGNTDTQYF	TGTGCCAGCAGGCTACAGGGGGCAGGTAACACAGATACGCAGTATTTT
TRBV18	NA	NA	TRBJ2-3	CASSPEDTQYF	TGTGCCAGCTCACCAGAAGATACGCAGTATTTT
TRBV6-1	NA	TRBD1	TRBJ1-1	CASSGQGGHTEAFF	TGTGCCAGCAGTGGACAGGGGGGGCACACTGAAGCTTTCTTT
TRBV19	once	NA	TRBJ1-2	CASSIQGLGRRDYGYTF	TGTGCCAGTAGTATACAGGGATTGGGTCGACGCGACTATGGCTACACCTTC
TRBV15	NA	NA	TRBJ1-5	CATSKGNQPQHF	TGTGCCACCAGCAAGGGCAATCAGCCCCAGCATTTT
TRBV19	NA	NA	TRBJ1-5	CASSISPRQSNQPQHF	TGTGCCAGTAGTATTTCACCCCGGCAGAGCAATCAGCCCCAGCATTTT
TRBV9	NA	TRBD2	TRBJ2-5	CASSVLAGGPRETQYF	TGTGCCAGCAGCGTATTAGCGGGAGGGCCGAGAGAGACCCAGTACTTC
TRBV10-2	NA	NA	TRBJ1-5	CASGLRAENQPQHF	TGCGCCAGCGGGCTTCGGGCGGAGAATCAGCCCCAGCATTTT
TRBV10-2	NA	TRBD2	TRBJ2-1	CASRLGTSGHNEQFF	TGCGCCAGCAGGTTAGGGACTAGCGGGCACAATGAGCAGTTCTTC
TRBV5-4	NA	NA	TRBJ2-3	CASSLSTDTQYF	TGTGCCAGCAGTCTGAGCACAGATACGCAGTATTTT
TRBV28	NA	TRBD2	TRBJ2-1	CASSPGTSGINEQFF	TGTGCCAGCAGCCCGGGGACTAGCGGGATCAATGAGCAGTTCTTC
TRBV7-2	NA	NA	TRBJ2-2	CASSLVGLGLTGELFF	TGTGCCAGCAGCTTAGTAGGCCTGGGGTTAACCGGGGAGCTGTTTTTT
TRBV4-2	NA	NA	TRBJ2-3	CASSATEPSTDTQYF	TGTGCCAGCAGCGCAACAGAGCCTAGCACAGATACGCAGTATTTT
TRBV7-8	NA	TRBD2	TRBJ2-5	CASSLVGTSGPRETQYF	TGTGCCAGCAGCTTAGTAGGGACTAGCGGGCCAAGGGAGACCCAGTACTTC
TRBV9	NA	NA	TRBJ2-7	CASSVGPRGEQYF	TGTGCCAGCAGCGTAGGTCCCAGGGGCGAGCAGTACTTC
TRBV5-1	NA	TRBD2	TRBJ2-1	CASSLALAGGLAEQFF	TGCGCCAGCAGCTTGGCCTTAGCGGGAGGCTTGGCTGAGCAGTTCTTC
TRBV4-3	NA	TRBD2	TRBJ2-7	CASSNQLGGGEQYF	TGCGCCAGCAGCAATCAGCTTGGGGGGGGCGAGCAGTACTTC
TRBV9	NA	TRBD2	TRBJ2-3	CASSVVSGGLDTQYF	TGTGCCAGCAGCGTAGTGAGCGGGGGGCTAGATACGCAGTATTTT
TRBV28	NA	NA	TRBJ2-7	CASGLREAYEQYF	TGTGCCAGCGGCCTCCGGGAAGCCTACGAGCAGTACTTC
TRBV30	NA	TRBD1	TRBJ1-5	CAWTQGANQPQHF	TGTGCCTGGACTCAGGGGGCAAATCAGCCCCAGCATTTT
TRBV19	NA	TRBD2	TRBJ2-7	CASSPQAGAYEQYF	TGTGCCAGTAGCCCTCAGGCGGGGGCCTACGAGCAGTACTTC
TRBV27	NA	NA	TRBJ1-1	CASSLYAGNTEAFF	TGTGCCAGCAGTTTATACGCGGGAAACACTGAAGCTTTCTTT
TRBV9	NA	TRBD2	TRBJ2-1	CASSARTSGGLGFF	TGTGCCAGCAGCGCCCGGACTAGCGGGGGCCTAGGGTTCTTC
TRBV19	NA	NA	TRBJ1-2	CASSIPGTYGYTF	TGTGCCAGTAGTATCCCAGGGACCTATGGCTACACCTTC
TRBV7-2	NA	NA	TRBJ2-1	CASSGRDPPHEQFF	TGTGCCAGCAGCGGCCGGGACCCCCCCCATGAGCAGTTCTTC
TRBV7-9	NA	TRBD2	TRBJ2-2	CASSSAGGPAGELFF	TGTGCCAGCAGCTCGGCGGGAGGGCCCGCCGGGGAGCTGTTTTTT
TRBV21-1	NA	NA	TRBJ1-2	CAIIPDGHYGYTF	TGTGCCATCATTCCAGACGGACACTATGGCTACACCTTC
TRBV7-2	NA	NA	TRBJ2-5	CASSLGAGSTQETQYF	TGTGCCAGCAGCTTAGGCGCGGGAAGTACTCAAGAGACCCAGTACTTC
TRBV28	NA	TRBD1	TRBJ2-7	CASSSNRGSGIHISYEQYF	TGTGCCAGCAGTAGTAACAGGGGGTCGGGTATACACATCTCCTACGAGCAGTACTTC
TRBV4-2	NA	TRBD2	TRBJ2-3	CASSQDKGGAGAPDTQYF	TGTGCCAGCAGCCAAGATAAGGGAGGAGCGGGAGCCCCAGATACGCAGTATTTT
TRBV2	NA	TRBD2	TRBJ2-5	CASNSLAGQTQYF	TGTGCCAGCAACTCTCTAGCGGGACAGACCCAGTACTTC
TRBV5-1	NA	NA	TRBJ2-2	CASSFSRDTGELFF	TGCGCCAGCAGCTTCAGTCGAGACACCGGGGAGCTGTTTTTT
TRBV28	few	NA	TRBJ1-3	CASSLSLQGLYF	TGTGCCAGCAGTTTATCGCTACAGGGCTTATATTTT
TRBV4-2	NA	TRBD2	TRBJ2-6	CASSQDLAGAGGANVLTF	TGTGCCAGCAGCCAAGATCTGGCGGGAGCCGGAGGGGCCAACGTCCTGACTTTC
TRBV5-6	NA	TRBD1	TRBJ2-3	CASSLQGATDTQYF	TGTGCCAGCAGCTTACAGGGGGCCACAGATACGCAGTATTTT
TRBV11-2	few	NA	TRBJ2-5	CASSLGGQETQYF	TGTGCCAGCAGCTTAGGCGGCCAAGAGACCCAGTACTTC
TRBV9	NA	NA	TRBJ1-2	CASSVDGRANYGYTF	TGTGCCAGCAGCGTAGATGGGAGGGCTAACTATGGCTACACCTTC
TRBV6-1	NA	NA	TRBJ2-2	CASSELAGTGELFF	TGTGCCAGCAGTGAATTGGCGGGTACCGGGGAGCTGTTTTTT
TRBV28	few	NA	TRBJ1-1	CASSFSGPMENTEAFF	TGTGCCAGCAGTTTCTCAGGGCCCATGGAGAACACTGAAGCTTTCTTT
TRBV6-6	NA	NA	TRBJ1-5	CASGGGGSQPQHF	TGTGCCAGCGGTGGTGGAGGGAGTCAGCCCCAGCATTTT